This record covers a single T cell receptor (beta chain). Germline V gene sequence: CDR1 MNHEY, CDR2 SVGAGI. This CDR3 contains 14 residues. The V and J ends lost 0 bases and 5 bases respectively, with 10 bases between them. The entry originates in a study of blood T cell repertoires in COVID-19. Study overall: In each case, the material was cDNA or gDNA derived from T cells, B-cell-depleted T cells, or PBMCs.

How the authors handled the data: Nucleated cell counts were estimated from reference gene primer amplification. Assay: immunoSEQ multiplex PCR; the TCRdb copy retains only in-frame clones and omits some. That table is the source of V, J and clone size, and D and trimming were worked out from the DNA. The sample has 100,000 to 120,000 clones, approximately 90% seen once; the top ten hold roughly 5%. This receptor was obtained from a human donor in a cohort sampled during active COVID-19. The chain employs TRBV6-5 and TRBJ1-1; maybe TRBD1 (5 bases). Source material: peripheral blood. The CDR3 here is CASSYSPGPTEAFF. CDR3 sequence (DNA): TGTGCCAGCAGTTACTCTCCAGGGCCAACTGAAGCTTTCTTT.